The 31 T cell receptor beta chains listed next were all sequenced from one sample in a study of memory CD4+ T cells and cytomegalovirus serostatus. TCRdb's copy holds only in-frame clones and misses some; the assay was immunoSEQ multiplex PCR. In the table there are 80,000 to 100,000 clones, 75% to 85% of which are singletons. Single viable CD3+CD4+CD8-CD45RO+ cells were sorted as the memory CD4+ T cells. The sequenced sample was memory CD4+ T cells from blood. These receptors were collected from an adult in good health and CMV-seropositive.

The gene calls are TRBV28 and TRBJ1-4; a weak D match, TRBD1 (5 bases). This CDR3 is built from 14 residues. Trimming took off 5 bases at V and 11 bases at J, with 18 bases between the two ends. The germline CDR1 and CDR2 sequences are MDHEN and SYDVKM. CDR3 coding DNA: TGTGCCAGCAGTCCCTCGGGGGGAGGCCGGAAACTGTTTTTT. Translation: CASSPSGGGRKLFF.

V is TRBV10-3 and J is TRBJ2-7; D is undetermined. This CDR3 has 13 amino acids. V gave up 6 bases and J gave up 0 bases, with 9 bases separating them. CDR1 and CDR2 (germline): ENHRY, SYGVKD. Here the CDR3 DNA reads TGTGCCATCAGCCCGACGGACTCCTACGAGCAGTACTTC. Its translation is CAISPTDSYEQYF.

The rearrangement joins TRBV5-1 to TRBJ2-3; D uncertain. Germline values: CDR1 SGHRS, CDR2 YFSETQ. Trimming cost V 2 bases and J 1 base, with 8 bases left between them. The CDR3 spans 14 residues. CDR3 sequence reads: CASSLGSGTDTQYF. The CDR3 nucleotides read TGCGCCAGCAGCTTAGGTTCCGGCACAGATACGCAGTATTTT.

This rearrangement joins TRBV9 to TRBJ2-1; TRBD1 or TRBD2 may be the D gene (5 bases each). Germline CDR1 SGDLS, CDR2 YYNGEE. Trimming took off 0 bases at V and 9 bases at J, with 16 bases between the two ends. The CDR3 length is 15 residues. The CDR3 DNA is TGTGCCAGCAGCGTAGGGGGGAGCTACAATGGTGAGCAGTTCTTC. It encodes CASSVGGSYNGEQFF.

The CDR3 loop is CASRPGGNPGELFF. Here the CDR3 DNA reads TGCGCCAGCAGGCCCGGGGGGAATCCGGGGGAGCTGTTTTTT. This chain connects TRBV10-2 to TRBJ2-2, with 7 bases matching TRBD2. V was pared by 6 bases and J by 8 bases, with 9 bases of the junction left unmatched. The CDR3 runs to 14 residues. Germline values: CDR1 WSHSY, CDR2 SAAADI.

The J gene is TRBJ2-1, the V gene TRBV25-1; 9 nucleotides match TRBD2. V shed 3 bases, J shed 3 bases, and the junction held 6 bases outside the gene matches. The CDR3 has 16 amino acids. CDR1 and CDR2 from the germline V gene are MGHDK and SYGVNS. Written as DNA, the CDR3 is TGTGCCAGCAGTGATGCCTCTAGCGGGGTCTACAATGAGCAGTTCTTC. It codes for CASSDASSGVYNEQFF.

The V call is TRBV2, the J call TRBJ1-6; D unclear. Per the germline V gene, CDR1 is SNHLY and CDR2 is FYNNEI. There are 13 residues in the CDR3. The ends were cut back, 5 bases at V and 14 bases at J, with 16 bases in the middle. The CDR3 DNA reads as TGTGCCAGCAGTCCCGAAATGATTGGGGCCCTCCACTTT. It translates to CASSPEMIGALHF. Looking up the rest from reference TRBV2 and TRBJ1-6 gives the full variable domain: EPEVTQTPSHQVTQMGQEVILRCVPISNHLYFYWYRQILGQKVEFLVSFYNNEISEKSEIFDDQFSVERPDGSNFTLKIRSTKLEDSAMYFCASSPEMIGALHFGNGTRLTVT.

There are a few counts of this clone. Here the CDR3 DNA reads TGTGCCAGCAGCACACTTACTAGCTACGAGCAGTACTTC. Translation: CASSTLTSYEQYF. The rearrangement uses TRBV5-6 and TRBJ2-7; D is perhaps TRBD2 (5 bases). The V gene lost 4 bases and the J gene lost 3 bases, with 11 bases spanning the gap. The V gene's germline CDR1 is SGHDT and CDR2 YYEEEE. The length of the CDR3 is 13 residues. Supplemented by reference TRBV5-6 and TRBJ2-7, the full variable domain reads DAGVTQSPTHLIKTRGQQVTLRCSPKSGHDTVSWYQQALGQGPQFIFQYYEEEERQRGNFPDRFSGHQFPNYSSELNVNALLLGDSALYLCASSTLTSYEQYFGPGTRLTVT.

This clone occurred many times. V is TRBV7-8 and J is TRBJ2-1; D remains ambiguous. In germline, CDR1 is SGHVS, CDR2 FQNEAQ. The ends were cut back, 5 bases at V and 8 bases at J, with 13 bases in the middle. The CDR3 consists of 13 residues. DNA of the CDR3: TGTGCCAGCAGCCCATTCGGTGGAGATGAGCAGTTCTTC. This codes for CASSPFGGDEQFF.

The chain links TRBV5-6 to TRBJ1-3; D remains unclear. This CDR3 region has 17 residues. Germline V gene data show CDR1 as SGHDT and CDR2 as YYEEEE. V was shortened by 0 bases and J by 1 base, with 14 bases between the two germline ends. The CDR3 nucleotides read TGTGCCAGCAGCTTGGTCGGACTGATGGGATCTGGAAACACCATATATTTT. Residues: CASSLVGLMGSGNTIYF.

This chain connects TRBV10-3 to TRBJ2-1; 11 bases fit TRBD2. The CDR3 runs 14 residues. Germline lookup yields CDR1 ENHRY and CDR2 SYGVKD. V was pared by 2 bases and J by 7 bases, with 1 base of the junction left unmatched. The CDR3 reads CAISEASGGNEQFF. In DNA, the CDR3 is TGTGCCATCAGTGAGGCTAGCGGGGGGAATGAGCAGTTCTTC.

V is TRBV28 and J is TRBJ2-1; no clear D. Trimming took off 7 bases at V and 1 base at J, with 14 bases between the two ends. This CDR3 has 15 residues. Per germline, CDR1 MDHEN and CDR2 SYDVKM. The CDR3 DNA reads as TGTGCCAGCAACCCAAAAGGCACTTCCTACAATGAGCAGTTCTTC. This translates into CASNPKGTSYNEQFF.

This chain joins TRBV6-5 and TRBJ2-7; a possible D gene is TRBD2 (6 bases). CDR1 and CDR2 from the germline V gene are MNHEY and SVGAGI. Between the trimmed V and J ends, which lost 8 bases and 2 bases, there was a span of 16 bases. This CDR3 region has 14 residues. The CDR3 protein is CASLRGRKAYEQYF. The CDR3 nucleotides read TGTGCCAGCCTGCGGGGCAGAAAAGCCTACGAGCAGTACTTC.

This clone has a single count. This chain uses TRBV6-5 with TRBJ2-7, with a tentative D call TRBD1 (6 bases). The CDR3 covers 12 residues. Germline CDR1 is MNHEY and CDR2 is SVGAGI. The ends were cut back, 6 bases at V and 2 bases at J, with 8 bases in the middle. The CDR3 sequence: CASRRTAYEQYF. In DNA, the CDR3 is TGTGCCAGCAGGCGGACAGCCTACGAGCAGTACTTC.

CDR3 protein: CASSDSKRLAGVRAGELFF. The CDR3, as DNA: TGTGCCAGCAGCGACTCAAAAAGACTAGCGGGAGTACGTGCCGGGGAGCTGTTTTTT. This chain links TRBV5-6 with TRBJ2-2; 12 nucleotides line up with TRBD2. The CDR3 totals 19 residues. In germline, CDR1 is SGHDT, CDR2 YYEEEE. Trimming removed 4 bases from V and 6 bases from J; junction bases left unmatched: 16.

J is TRBJ2-7 and V is TRBV6-5; D may match TRBD1 or TRBD2 (5 bases each). With 2 bases removed from V and 6 bases from J, the gap between germline ends came to 8 bases. Germline CDR1 MNHEY, CDR2 SVGAGI. The CDR3 contains 12 residues. For the CDR3, the DNA is TGTGCCAGCAGTTACCAGAGGGGCGAGCAGTACTTC. Residues: CASSYQRGEQYF.

This sequence joins TRBV2 and TRBJ1-2; 9 positions match TRBD1. CDR1 and CDR2 from the germline V gene are SNHLY and FYNNEI. The trim removed 5 bases at V and 4 bases at J, leaving 8 bases unmatched. The CDR3 consists of 15 residues. In DNA form, the CDR3 reads TGTGCCAGCAGTTTATCGACAGGGGGGCCCTATGGCTACACCTTC. Protein product: CASSLSTGGPYGYTF.

The CDR3 nucleotides read TGTGCCAGCAGCTTAGAGGGGGGGACAGGGACATACAATGAGCAGTTCTTC. Translated: CASSLEGGTGTYNEQFF. The rearrangement joins TRBV7-6 to TRBJ2-1, with 9 positions matching TRBD1. CDR1 and CDR2 (germline): SGHVS, FNYEAQ. The junction had 8 bases not matched to a gene; V was cut back by 1 base and J by 4 bases. This CDR3 is 17 amino acids long. Supplemented by reference TRBV7-6 and TRBJ2-1, the full variable domain reads GAGVSQSPRYKVTKRGQDVALRCDPISGHVSLYWYRQALGQGPEFLTYFNYEAQQDKSGLPNDRFSAERPEGSISTLTIQRTEQRDSAMYRCASSLEGGTGTYNEQFFGPGTRLTVL.

The V and J genes are TRBV2 and TRBJ2-1; weak D call: TRBD2 (7 bases). CDR1 SNHLY and CDR2 FYNNEI come from the germline V gene. V was pared by 2 bases and J by 2 bases, with 10 bases between. This CDR3 is built from 15 residues. The CDR3 DNA follows: TGTGCCAGCAGTGAAAGGGGGGGCCCCTACAATGAGCAGTTCTTC. This encodes CASSERGGPYNEQFF. Looking up the rest from reference TRBV2 and TRBJ2-1 gives the full variable domain: EPEVTQTPSHQVTQMGQEVILRCVPISNHLYFYWYRQILGQKVEFLVSFYNNEISEKSEIFDDQFSVERPDGSNFTLKIRSTKLEDSAMYFCASSERGGPYNEQFFGPGTRLTVL.

The gene calls are TRBV19 and TRBJ2-2; 7 bases line up with TRBD1. Looked up from germline, CDR1 is LNHDA and CDR2 is SQIVND (reference sequence). The CDR3 is 15 residues long. V shed 4 bases and J 4 bases; nucleotides not matched to a gene: 6. The DNA for the CDR3 is TGTGCCAGTAGTAATGCCAGGGGGTTCACCGGGGAGCTGTTTTTT. The encoded protein is CASSNARGFTGELFF.

The V gene is TRBV5-1, the J gene TRBJ2-3; possibly TRBD1 for D (6 bases). Trimming removed 4 bases from V and 5 bases from J, with 11 bases in between. CDR1 SGHRS and CDR2 YFSETQ come from the germline V gene. The length of the CDR3 is 13 residues. CDR3 loop: CASSLEGQDTQYF. The CDR3 DNA reads TGCGCCAGCAGCCTAGAGGGACAAGATACGCAGTATTTT.

This chain connects TRBV6-6 to TRBJ2-2; no clear D gene. CDR1 is MNHNY and CDR2 is SVGAGI in the germline V gene (reference sequence). Trimming removed 5 bases at V and 0 bases at J, with 7 bases between. This CDR3 has 14 amino acids. The CDR3 spells CASSKNTNTGELFF. The DNA of the CDR3 is TGTGCCAGCAGTAAGAATACGAACACCGGGGAGCTGTTTTTT.

The gene calls are TRBV9 and TRBJ2-1; TRBD2 is a possible D gene (5 bases). The CDR3 consists of 15 residues. Germline CDR1 SGDLS, CDR2 YYNGEE. Deletions cut 0 bases from V and 8 bases from J, with 15 bases between. The CDR3 DNA is TGTGCCAGCAGCGTAGGAGGGCAACGGCTCGATGAGCAGTTCTTC. Translation: CASSVGGQRLDEQFF.

V gene TRBV2 combines with J gene TRBJ2-2; 10 bases line up with TRBD1. Germline values: CDR1 SNHLY, CDR2 FYNNEI. The ends lost 7 bases at V and 0 bases at J; junction bases unmatched: 11. This CDR3 is 18 amino acids long. The chain's CDR3 is CASTYHPGTGANTGELFF. CDR3 DNA: TGTGCCAGCACCTACCATCCCGGGACAGGGGCGAACACCGGGGAGCTGTTTTTT.

The gene calls are TRBV7-2 and TRBJ2-7; D ambiguous. The CDR3 is made up of 12 amino acids. The V gene's germline CDR1 is SGHTA and CDR2 FQGNSA. Trimming took 4 bases from V and 4 from J, leaving 8 bases between them. DNA for the CDR3: TGTGCCAGCAGCTCCGTCGGTTACGAGCAGTACTTC. As protein: CASSSVGYEQYF.

This chain joins TRBV7-8 and TRBJ2-4; no reliable D call. The CDR3 runs 14 residues. Germline-derived CDR1 and CDR2 are SGHVS and FQNEAQ. The germline V and J ends were trimmed by 5 bases and 2 bases, with 10 bases remaining between them. The CDR3 DNA sequence: TGTGCCAGCAGCGATAGAGGTTCCAAAAACATTCAGTACTTC. This translates into CASSDRGSKNIQYF. Variable domain in full (rest from reference TRBV7-8 and TRBJ2-4): GAGVSQSPRYKVAKRGQDVALRCDPISGHVSLFWYQQALGQGPEFLTYFQNEAQLDKSGLPSDRFFAERPEGSVSTLKIQRTQQEDSAVYLCASSDRGSKNIQYFGAGTRLSVL.

The chain is built from TRBV7-2 and TRBJ2-3; D unresolved. Germline loops: CDR1 SGHTA, CDR2 FQGNSA. The germline V and J ends were trimmed by 3 bases and 0 bases, with 10 bases remaining between them. This CDR3 region has 15 residues. The CDR3 nucleotides read TGTGCCAGCAGCTTTTATGGGTCGAGCACAGATACGCAGTATTTT. It translates to CASSFYGSSTDTQYF.

V gene TRBV7-2 combines with J gene TRBJ1-5; TRBD1 matches at 8 bases. This CDR3 has 15 amino acids. V was clipped by 2 bases and J by 5 bases; unmatched bases: 5. Germline V gene sequence: CDR1 SGHTA, CDR2 FQGNSA. CDR3 nucleotide sequence: TGTGCCAGCAGCTTAAACGGACAGGGCTATCAGCCCCAGCATTTT. Translation gives CASSLNGQGYQPQHF.

This chain links TRBV19 with TRBJ1-2; D uncertain. The germline V and J ends were trimmed by 7 bases and 0 bases, with 15 bases remaining between them. The CDR3 contains 15 residues. Germline loops: CDR1 LNHDA, CDR2 SQIVND (reference sequence). DNA for the CDR3: TGTGCCAGTAAGGTACTGGGCGGATCTAACTATGGCTACACCTTC. Its translation is CASKVLGGSNYGYTF.

The chain has TRBV9 and TRBJ1-1; 8 positions agree with TRBD1. V was clipped by 2 bases and J by 6 bases; unmatched bases: 3. The CDR3 has 13 residues. Germline lookup yields CDR1 SGDLS and CDR2 YYNGEE. The CDR3 reads CASSVDRGSEAFF. The CDR3 region has the DNA TGTGCCAGCAGCGTTGACAGGGGCTCTGAAGCTTTCTTT.

This chain connects TRBV30 to TRBJ1-3; TRBD1 might be the D (5 bases). V lost 5 bases and J lost 2, with 10 bases in between. The V gene's germline CDR1 is GTSNPN and CDR2 SVGIG (reference sequence). This CDR3 region has 13 residues. The CDR3 DNA reads as TGTGCCTGGCGACCGGGACCTGGAAACACCATATATTTT. It translates to CAWRPGPGNTIYF.